Following are 8 T cell receptor beta chains from one sample sequenced in a study of cytomegalovirus exposure and HLA in healthy donors. The protocol was immunoSEQ multiplex PCR, while the TCRdb copy is restricted to in-frame clones and leaves out a portion. The data show 250,000 to 400,000 clones, with approximately 88% seen just once and around 0.88% held by the top ten. The sequencing sample was made of PBMCs. These receptors were collected from a young man in good health and CMV-seronegative.

This clone has only one observation. This chain links TRBV9 with TRBJ2-3, with D tentatively TRBD2 (6 bases). The CDR3 has 16 amino acids. CDR1 is SGDLS, CDR2 YYNGEE, per germline. The germline V and J ends were trimmed by 0 bases and 0 bases, with 11 bases remaining between them. The CDR3 nucleotides read TGTGCCAGCAGCGTAGGAAACGGGGGAAGCACAGATACGCAGTATTTT. Protein: CASSVGNGGSTDTQYF.

This sequence joins TRBV18 and TRBJ2-1; 7 bases agree with TRBD2. The CDR3 has 14 residues. The V gene's germline CDR1 is KGHSH and CDR2 LQKENI. Trimming took 4 bases from V and 3 from J; bases not matched to a gene: 3. CDR3: CASSRGGLYNEQFF. The CDR3 nucleotides read TGTGCCAGCTCACGCGGGGGACTCTACAATGAGCAGTTCTTC.

This clone came up a few times. The CDR3 DNA reads as TGTGCCAGCAGCTTGGGGAGGGACAGGGCGGACATTCAGTACTTC. This sequence encodes CASSLGRDRADIQYF. V usage is TRBV5-6 and J usage is TRBJ2-4; 9 bases fit TRBD1. The length of the CDR3 is 15 residues. The germline CDR1 and CDR2 sequences are SGHDT and YYEEEE. The V and J ends lost 0 bases and 8 bases, in that order; junction bases with no gene match: 6.

The CDR3 nucleotides read TGTGCCAGCAGCTTGGCTAGCGGGCAGAGCTCCTACGAGCAGTACTTC. Protein product: CASSLASGQSSYEQYF. The chain is built from TRBV7-2 and TRBJ2-7; TRBD2 aligns across 8 bases. The CDR3 length is 16 residues. V was pared by 3 bases and J by 0 bases, with 7 bases of the junction left unmatched. CDR1 and CDR2 from the germline V gene are SGHTA and FQGNSA.

This clone has a single count. This chain connects TRBV19 to TRBJ2-7; TRBD2 matches 7 bases. The length of the CDR3 is 16 residues. Trimming cost V 4 bases and J 5 bases; bases outside gene matches: 14. Germline CDR1 is LNHDA and CDR2 is SQIVND (reference sequence). The CDR3 is CASSTPRGGTKDEQYF. CDR3 DNA: TGTGCCAGTAGTACCCCCCGCGGGGGTACGAAGGACGAGCAGTACTTC.

The genes are TRBV4-3 and TRBJ1-4; TRBD1 aligns across 8 bases. CDR1 is LGHNA and CDR2 is YSLEER in the germline V gene. This CDR3 spans 17 amino acids. The ends lost 2 bases at V and 4 bases at J; junction bases unmatched: 9. The CDR3 loop reads CASSQPHWTGYNEKLFF. In nucleotides, the CDR3 is TGCGCCAGCAGCCAACCCCACTGGACAGGGTATAATGAAAAACTGTTTTTT.

J is TRBJ1-2 and V is TRBV5-3, with a tentative D call TRBD1 (5 bases). TRBV5-3 has ORF status, its function being uncertain. V gave up 10 bases and J gave up 4 bases, with 26 bases separating them. CDR3 length equals 16 residues. CDR3 amino acids: CARHYSTGARSYGYTF. The CDR3 DNA reads as TGTGCCCGACATTACTCAACAGGAGCCCGGAGCTATGGCTACACCTTC.

The chain has TRBV7-9 and TRBJ2-1; TRBD2 agrees at 11 bases. The trim removed 4 bases at V and 7 bases at J, leaving 6 bases unmatched. The CDR3 length is 15 residues. Germline lookup yields CDR1 SEHNR and CDR2 FQNEAQ (reference sequence). CDR3 amino acids: CASSSLAGGANEQFF. The CDR3 region has the DNA TGTGCCAGCAGCTCTCTAGCGGGGGGAGCAAATGAGCAGTTCTTC.